This T cell receptor (beta chain) is from a study of CD8+CD57+ T cells in acquired aplastic anemia. With respect to this clonotype: Its cognate antigen is unknown. A read error is possible here, since a much larger clone lies one base away. The conserved closing phenylalanine or tryptophan is absent in this CDR3, likely reflecting a read error.

Sequencing involved patients with CD8+CD57+ cell expansion previously shown by flow cytometry. The CDR3 spans 14 residues. V trimming: 6 bases; J trimming: 3 bases; junction bases outside the gene matches: 8. Study-level results: CD8+ Simpson's diversity did not differ significantly between patients and controls.

TCR beta VDJ combinations and CDR3 sequences were profiled from genomic DNA. TCRdb re-derived calls from the reads in MiXCR, one entry per CDR3 protein. The sample has approximately 120,000 distinct CDR3 sequences, over 30% seen once. This sequence originates from a human donor with aplastic anemia. The rearrangement joins TRBV12-3 or TRBV12-4 to TRBJ2-7; TRBD1 matches 7 bases. Source material: sorted CD4+, CD8+, or CD8+CD57+ T cells (not recorded which) from PBMCs. The CDR3: CASRGDSSLYEQYL. In DNA, the CDR3 is TGTGCCAGCAGGGGGGACAGCTCCCTCTACGAGCAGTACCTC.